The T cell receptor (beta chain) described here comes from a study of blood T cell repertoires in COVID-19. Seattle patients were enrolled while actively infected and followed longitudinally. Produced via immunoSEQ multiplex PCR; TCRdb's table is partial and in-frame only. The data contain about 340,000 clones, around 87% of them singletons. Germline V gene sequence: CDR1 ENHRY, CDR2 SYGVKD. V dropped 8 bases and J dropped 6; count of bases not matched to a gene: 4. There are 13 residues in the CDR3. The sequencing input was peripheral blood. This receptor was obtained from a woman aged 50 to 65 with COVID-19, enrolled during active disease. This chain connects TRBV10-3 to TRBJ2-3, with 11 positions matching TRBD2. The DNA of the CDR3 is TGTGCCATCTTAGCGGGAGGGGCGGATACGCAGTATTTT. Its translation is CAILAGGADTQYF.